This T cell receptor beta chain was captured by sequencing in a study of blood T cells in healthy people across ages. A sample-barcoded 5' primer and a J-beta primer mix were used in a second PCR of roughly 7 to 12 cycles. TCRdb analysed the 5' RACE reads with MiXCR anew, one entry per CDR3 protein. Of about 810,000 distinct CDR3 sequences listed, under 40% are singletons. Isolation yielded PBMCs, at least 6.5 million per sample, in every case. Extractions gave at least 6 micrograms of total RNA per sample. This clonotype was seen at least ten times. V gave up 5 bases and J gave up 0 bases; unmatched junction bases: 4. CDR1 is DFQATT and CDR2 is SNEGSKA in the germline V gene (reference sequence). The CDR3 has 14 amino acids.

The source of this sequence is a man aged 18-30 years in good health. Sequencing used blood. The chain recombines TRBV20-1 with TRBJ2-1, with 7 nucleotides matching TRBD1. The CDR3 DNA is TGCAGTGCTCAGAGGGGGCCCTCCTACAATGAGCAGTTCTTC. It encodes CSAQRGPSYNEQFF.